This T cell receptor beta chain was obtained from a study of identical twins. Whole-study findings and limits: The same donors were not followed; conclusions instead depended on cross-sectional statistical analysis.

A universal primer site came from template switching; cDNA carried unique molecular identifiers. TCRdb passed the 5' RACE reads through MiXCR, listing each CDR3 protein once. The data hold more than 1.5 million distinct CDR3 sequences, with 25% to 35% observed a single time. With regard to this clonotype: Its target is not known.

The germline CDR1 and CDR2 sequences are SGHRS and YFSETQ. This CDR3 is 15 amino acids long. With 3 bases removed from V and 5 bases from J, the gap between germline ends came to 15 bases. The sequenced sample consisted of cord blood. The chain combines TRBV5-1 with TRBJ2-1; D uncertain. This clonotype originated in a newborn girl in good health. The CDR3 spells CASSSLEPTHNEQFF. The CDR3, as DNA: TGCGCCAGCAGCTCCCTAGAGCCTACACACAATGAGCAGTTCTTC.